This TCR beta chain was recorded in a study of blood T cell repertoires in COVID-19. Overall study context: PBMCs, B-cell-depleted T cells, or T cells were the source of the cDNA or gDNA that made up the material.

The CDR3 consists of 13 residues. Germline lookup yields CDR1 LGHDT and CDR2 YNNKEL (reference sequence). With 3 bases removed from V and 3 bases from J, the gap between germline ends came to 9 bases. Assay: immunoSEQ multiplex PCR; the TCRdb copy retains only in-frame clones and omits some. The table shows tens of thousands of clones, with about 82% occurring only once. The receptor comes from a human donor in a cohort sampled during active COVID-19. The specimen was peripheral blood. The genes are TRBV3-1 (or the pseudogene TRBV3-2) and TRBJ2-7, with D possibly matching TRBD1 (6 bases). The CDR3 loop reads CASSHLGGYEQYF. Written as DNA, the CDR3 is TGTGCCAGCAGCCACCTAGGGGGCTACGAGCAGTACTTC.